This TCR beta chain was sequenced during a study of T cell responses to AZD1222 COVID-19 vaccine. Looked up from germline, CDR1 is MNHEY and CDR2 is SVGAGI. The germline V and J ends were trimmed by 7 bases and 0 bases, with 15 bases remaining between them. CDR3 length: 15 amino acids. The method was immunoSEQ multiplex PCR; TCRdb's version includes in-frame clones alone and lacks a portion of them. The table lists 150,000 to 200,000 clones, approximately 94% of them singletons. Material: peripheral blood, obtained on day 0 of AZD1222 vaccination. The TCR comes from an adult in good health. This chain uses TRBV6-5 with TRBJ1-1, with D maybe TRBD1 (6 bases). The CDR3 DNA reads TGTGCCAGCACCAATATGGGGGGGCTGAACACTGAAGCTTTCTTT. Protein: CASTNMGGLNTEAFF.